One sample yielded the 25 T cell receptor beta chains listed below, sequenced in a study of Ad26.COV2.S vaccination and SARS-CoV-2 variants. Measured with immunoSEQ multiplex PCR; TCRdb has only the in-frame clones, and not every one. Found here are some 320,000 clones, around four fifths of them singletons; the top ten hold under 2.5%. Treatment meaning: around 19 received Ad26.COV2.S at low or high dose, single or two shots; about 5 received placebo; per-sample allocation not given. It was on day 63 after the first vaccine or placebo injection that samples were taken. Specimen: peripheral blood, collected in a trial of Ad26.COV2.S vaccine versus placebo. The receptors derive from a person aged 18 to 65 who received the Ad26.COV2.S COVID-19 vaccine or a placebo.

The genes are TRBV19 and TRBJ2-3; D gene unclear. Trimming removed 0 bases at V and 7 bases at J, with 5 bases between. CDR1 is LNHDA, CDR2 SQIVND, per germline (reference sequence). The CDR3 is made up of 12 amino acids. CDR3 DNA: TGTGCCAGTAGTATAGACACCTATACGCAGTATTTT. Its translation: CASSIDTYTQYF.

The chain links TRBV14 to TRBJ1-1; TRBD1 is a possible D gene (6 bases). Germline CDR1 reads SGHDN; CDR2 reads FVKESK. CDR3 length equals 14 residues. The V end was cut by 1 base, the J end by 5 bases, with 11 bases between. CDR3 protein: CASSQVTGRTEAFF. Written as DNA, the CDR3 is TGTGCCAGCAGCCAAGTCACAGGGAGGACTGAAGCTTTCTTT.

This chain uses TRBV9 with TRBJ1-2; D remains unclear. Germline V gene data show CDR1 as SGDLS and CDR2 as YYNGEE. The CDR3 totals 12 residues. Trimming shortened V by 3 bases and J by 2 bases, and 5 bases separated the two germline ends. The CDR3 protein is CASSARNYGYTF. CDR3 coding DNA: TGTGCCAGCAGCGCAAGGAACTATGGCTACACCTTC.

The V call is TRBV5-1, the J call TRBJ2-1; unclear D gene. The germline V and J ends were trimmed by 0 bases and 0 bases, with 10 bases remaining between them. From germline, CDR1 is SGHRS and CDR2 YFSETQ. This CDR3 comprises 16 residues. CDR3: CASSLGAATSYNEQFF. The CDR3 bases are TGCGCCAGCAGCTTGGGGGCGGCGACCTCCTACAATGAGCAGTTCTTC.

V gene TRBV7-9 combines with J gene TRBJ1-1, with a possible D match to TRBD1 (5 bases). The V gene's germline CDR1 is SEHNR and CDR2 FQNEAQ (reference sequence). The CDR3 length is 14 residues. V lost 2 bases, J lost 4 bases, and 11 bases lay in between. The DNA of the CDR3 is TGTGCCAGCAGCTTACAGGGCCTGAGCACTGAAGCTTTCTTT. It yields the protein CASSLQGLSTEAFF.

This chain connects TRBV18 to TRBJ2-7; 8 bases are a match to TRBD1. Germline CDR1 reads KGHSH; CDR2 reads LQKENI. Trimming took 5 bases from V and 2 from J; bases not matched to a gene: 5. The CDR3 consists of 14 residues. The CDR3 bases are TGTGCCAGCTCAACCGGGACAGGCGCCTACGAGCAGTACTTC. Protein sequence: CASSTGTGAYEQYF.

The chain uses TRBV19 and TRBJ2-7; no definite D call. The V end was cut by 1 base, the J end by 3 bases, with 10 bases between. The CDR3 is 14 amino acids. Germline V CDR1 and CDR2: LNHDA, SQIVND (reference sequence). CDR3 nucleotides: TGTGCCAGTAGTATAGCACTGGCAGGCTACGAGCAGTACTTC. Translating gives CASSIALAGYEQYF.

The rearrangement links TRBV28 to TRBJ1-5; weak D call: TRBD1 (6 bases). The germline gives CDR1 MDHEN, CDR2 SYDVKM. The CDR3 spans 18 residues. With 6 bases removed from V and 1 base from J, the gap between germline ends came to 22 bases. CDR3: CASRNTNREGRSNQPQHF. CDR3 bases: TGTGCCAGCAGAAACACGAACAGGGAGGGGCGCAGCAATCAGCCCCAGCATTTT.

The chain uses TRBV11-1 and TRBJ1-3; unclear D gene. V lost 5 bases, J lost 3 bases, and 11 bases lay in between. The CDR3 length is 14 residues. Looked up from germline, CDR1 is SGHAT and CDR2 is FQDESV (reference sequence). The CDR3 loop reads CASSPLLFGNTIYF. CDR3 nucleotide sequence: TGTGCCAGCAGCCCCCTCTTGTTTGGAAACACCATATATTTT.

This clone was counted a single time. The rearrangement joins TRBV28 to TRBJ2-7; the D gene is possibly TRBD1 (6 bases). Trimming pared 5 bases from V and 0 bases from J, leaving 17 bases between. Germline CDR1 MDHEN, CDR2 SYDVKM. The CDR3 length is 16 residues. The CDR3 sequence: CASSPPHRASSYEQYF. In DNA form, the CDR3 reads TGTGCCAGCAGTCCTCCTCACAGGGCCAGCTCCTACGAGCAGTACTTC.

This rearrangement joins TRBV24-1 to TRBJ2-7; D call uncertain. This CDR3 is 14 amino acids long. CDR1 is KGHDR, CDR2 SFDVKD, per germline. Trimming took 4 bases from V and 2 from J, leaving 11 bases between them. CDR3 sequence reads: CATSERSYPYEQYF. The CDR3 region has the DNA TGTGCCACCAGTGAGCGATCCTATCCCTACGAGCAGTACTTC.

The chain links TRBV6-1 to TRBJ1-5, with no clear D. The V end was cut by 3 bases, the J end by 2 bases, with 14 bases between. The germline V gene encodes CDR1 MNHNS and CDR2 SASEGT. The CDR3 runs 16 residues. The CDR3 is CASSDFRGVGNQPQHF. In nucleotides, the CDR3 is TGTGCCAGCAGTGATTTTCGTGGGGTAGGCAATCAGCCCCAGCATTTT.

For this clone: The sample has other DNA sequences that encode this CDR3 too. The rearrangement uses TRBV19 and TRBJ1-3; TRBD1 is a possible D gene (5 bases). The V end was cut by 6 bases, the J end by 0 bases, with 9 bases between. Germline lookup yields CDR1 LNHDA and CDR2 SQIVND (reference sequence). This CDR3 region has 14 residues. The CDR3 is CASSTGSSGNTIYF. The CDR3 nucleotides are TGTGCCAGTAGCACAGGTTCCTCTGGAAACACCATATATTTT.

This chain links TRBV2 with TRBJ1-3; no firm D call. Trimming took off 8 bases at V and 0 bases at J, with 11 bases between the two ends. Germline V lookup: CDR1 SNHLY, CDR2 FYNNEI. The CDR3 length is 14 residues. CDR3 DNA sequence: TGTGCCAGCCTTAACACAGCCTCTGGAAACACCATATATTTT. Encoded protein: CASLNTASGNTIYF.

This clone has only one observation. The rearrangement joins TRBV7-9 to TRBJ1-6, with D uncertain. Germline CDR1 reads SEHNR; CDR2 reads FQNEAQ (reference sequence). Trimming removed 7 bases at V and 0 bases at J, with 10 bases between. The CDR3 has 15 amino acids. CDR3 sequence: CASNLGDSYNSPLHF. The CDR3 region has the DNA TGTGCCAGCAACCTTGGGGACTCCTATAATTCACCCCTCCACTTT.

The CDR3 region has the DNA TGTGCCAGCAGGGAGAGGTCCTACGAGCAGTACTTC. Encoded protein: CASRERSYEQYF. The rearrangement uses TRBV28 and TRBJ2-7; no clear D. This CDR3 spans 12 amino acids. V was clipped by 6 bases and J by 1 base, with 7 bases between them. Germline loops: CDR1 MDHEN, CDR2 SYDVKM. The complete variable domain, with remaining parts taken from reference TRBV28 and TRBJ2-7, reads DVKVTQSSRYLVKRTGEKVFLECVQDMDHENMFWYRQDPGLGLRLIYFSYDVKMKEKGDIPEGYSVSREKKERFSLILESASTNQTSMYLCASRERSYEQYFGPGTRLTVT.

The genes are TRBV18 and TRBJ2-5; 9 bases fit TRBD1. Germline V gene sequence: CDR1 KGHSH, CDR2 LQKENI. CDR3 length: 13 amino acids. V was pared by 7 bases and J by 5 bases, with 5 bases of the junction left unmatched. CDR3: CASYRGRGETQYF. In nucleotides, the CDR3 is TGTGCCAGCTACAGGGGGCGAGGGGAGACCCAGTACTTC.

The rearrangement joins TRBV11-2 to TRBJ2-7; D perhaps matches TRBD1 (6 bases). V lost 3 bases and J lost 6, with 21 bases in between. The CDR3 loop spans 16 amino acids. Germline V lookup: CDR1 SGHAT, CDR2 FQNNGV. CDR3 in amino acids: CASSLAGDGGGSEQYF. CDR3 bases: TGTGCCAGCAGCTTGGCAGGGGACGGTGGAGGTAGCGAGCAGTACTTC.

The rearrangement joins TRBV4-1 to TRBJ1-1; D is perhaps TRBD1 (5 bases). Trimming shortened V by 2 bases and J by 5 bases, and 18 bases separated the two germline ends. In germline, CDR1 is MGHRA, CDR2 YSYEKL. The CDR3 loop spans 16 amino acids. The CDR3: CASSQKLTDKRTEAFF. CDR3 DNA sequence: TGCGCCAGCAGCCAAAAGTTGACAGACAAGAGGACTGAAGCTTTCTTT.

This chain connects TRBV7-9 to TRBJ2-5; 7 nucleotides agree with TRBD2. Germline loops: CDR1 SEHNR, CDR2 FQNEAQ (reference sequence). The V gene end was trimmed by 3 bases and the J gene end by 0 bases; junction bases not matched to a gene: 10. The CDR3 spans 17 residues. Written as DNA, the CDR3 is TGTGCCAGCAGCTTGTTCCCGGGGGGACCGCACCAAGAGACCCAGTACTTC. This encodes CASSLFPGGPHQETQYF.

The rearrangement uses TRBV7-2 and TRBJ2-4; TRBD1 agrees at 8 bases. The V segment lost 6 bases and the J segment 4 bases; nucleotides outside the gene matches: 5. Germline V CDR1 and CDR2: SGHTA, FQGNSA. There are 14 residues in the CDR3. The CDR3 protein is CASRPDRVKNIQYF. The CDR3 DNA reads TGTGCCAGCAGGCCGGACAGGGTGAAAAACATTCAGTACTTC.

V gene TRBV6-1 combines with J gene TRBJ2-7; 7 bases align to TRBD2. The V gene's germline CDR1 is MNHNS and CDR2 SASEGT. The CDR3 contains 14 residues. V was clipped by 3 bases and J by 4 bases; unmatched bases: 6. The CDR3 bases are TGTGCCAGCAGTGAGGGCGGGGGATGGTACGAGCAGTACTTC. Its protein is CASSEGGGWYEQYF.

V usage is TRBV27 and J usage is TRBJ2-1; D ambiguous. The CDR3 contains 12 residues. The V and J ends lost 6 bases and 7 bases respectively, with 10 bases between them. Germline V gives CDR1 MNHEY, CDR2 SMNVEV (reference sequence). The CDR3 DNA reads TGTGCCAGCAGCTCGCCGAATAATGAGCAGTTCTTC. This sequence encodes CASSSPNNEQFF.

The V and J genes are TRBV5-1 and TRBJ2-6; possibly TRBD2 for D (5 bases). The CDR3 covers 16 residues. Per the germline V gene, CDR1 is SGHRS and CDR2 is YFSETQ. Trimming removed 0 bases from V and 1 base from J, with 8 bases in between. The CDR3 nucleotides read TGCGCCAGCAGCTTGGAGGCGGGTTCTGGGGCCAACGTCCTGACTTTC. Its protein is CASSLEAGSGANVLTF.

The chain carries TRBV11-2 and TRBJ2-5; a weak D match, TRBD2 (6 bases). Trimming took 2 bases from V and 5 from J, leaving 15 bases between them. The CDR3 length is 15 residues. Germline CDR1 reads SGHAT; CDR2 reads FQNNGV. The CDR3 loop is CASSLYQRVSETQYF. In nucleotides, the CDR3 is TGTGCCAGCAGCTTATATCAGCGGGTATCGGAGACCCAGTACTTC.